One sample yielded the 2 T cell receptor beta chains listed below, sequenced in a study of cytomegalovirus exposure and HLA in healthy donors. The PCR used 60 Vbeta and 13 Jbeta primers. Assay used: immunoSEQ multiplex PCR; TCRdb lists only in-frame clones, some missing. The sample comprises a few hundred thousand clones, about 77% of which are singletons, and 1.5% to 2% rests with the top ten. The sequencing input was PBMCs. All receptors derive from a young woman in good health and CMV-seronegative.

A single count supports this clone. This chain uses TRBV6-1 with TRBJ2-5, with D hard to call. The CDR3 has 14 residues. Per germline, CDR1 MNHNS and CDR2 SASEGT. Trimming left V 7 bases short and J 5 bases short, with 17 bases between. The chain's CDR3 is CASMGSSEWETQYF. Here the CDR3 DNA reads TGTGCCAGCATGGGTAGCTCGGAGTGGGAGACCCAGTACTTC.

The chain carries TRBV11-2 and TRBJ2-5, with 7 bases identical to TRBD2. Germline CDR1 reads SGHAT; CDR2 reads FQNNGV. The CDR3 covers 16 residues. Unmatched junction bases numbered 11, after V lost 6 bases and J lost 1 base. CDR3 amino acids: CASRRPGGGAQETQYF. The CDR3 DNA follows: TGTGCCAGCAGACGCCCGGGAGGCGGGGCCCAAGAGACCCAGTACTTC.